This entry concerns a single TCR beta chain. TCRdb derives one entry per CDR3 protein from the 5' RACE reads, leaving out DNA. Its table lists fewer than 550,000 distinct CDR3 sequences. The CDR3 is made up of 15 amino acids. Germline values: CDR1 MNHNS, CDR2 SASEGT. This sample is drawn from a study of monozygotic twins with inflammatory bowel disease. Sequencing used blood. The origin of this receptor is a human donor with ulcerative colitis or Crohn's disease, or a healthy co-twin of an affected twin (not recorded which). This sequence joins TRBV6-1 and TRBJ1-1; the TCRdb D gene call, TRBD1, has no DNA to confirm it. CDR3 region: CASSPWGGVGTEAFF.